This note documents a single T cell receptor beta chain sequence. Its antigen is currently not known. Nothing much larger sits one base from this clone, and base qualities are not available. The trial excluded patients who had a history of autoimmune disease or who were on systemic immunosuppression. Peripheral blood for TCR sequencing was collected from all dose cohorts at baseline, on cycle 4 day 1, and on cycle 7 day 1. The samples were taken from a phase I, first-in-human, multicenter, open-label dose-escalation trial of ivuxolimab. Adults with locally advanced or metastatic melanoma, renal cell, hepatocellular, or head and neck squamous cell carcinoma were enrolled in the trial. CD4+ and CD8+ T cells were sorted separately from peripheral blood before TCR sequencing. The data are from a study of OX40 agonist ivuxolimab in advanced cancers. General notes on the study: The costimulatory receptor OX40 (CD134) was targeted by ivuxolimab, a fully human IgG2 agonistic monoclonal antibody. The paper covers the monotherapy dose-escalation part of the phase I ivuxolimab trial, which included N ≈ 50 patients. The purpose of peripheral TCRbeta sequencing was to test whether ivuxolimab changed TCR sequence diversity and led to clonal T-cell expansion. Of the roughly 52 dose-escalation patients, hepatocellular carcinoma was present in about 20, melanoma in about 15, renal cell carcinoma in 9 and head and neck cancer in 9. Intravenous ivuxolimab was administered to patients every 2 weeks at six dose levels: 0.01, 0.1, 0.3, 1.5, 3 and 10 mg/kg. Partial responses occurred in three dose-escalation patients: two with cutaneous melanoma and one with hepatocellular carcinoma. A male proportion of 70% to 90% and a mean age of roughly 58 years, ranging from about 23 to 79, were recorded for the dose-escalation cohort. Patients were allowed to have had prior anti-PD-1, anti-PD-L1 or anti-CTLA-4 therapy, and approximately 40% of the dose-escalation patients had been treated with checkpoint inhibitors.

Genomic DNA was extracted from sorted cells for sequencing of the TCRbeta CDR3 region. The immunoSEQ Assay was used for sequencing of TCRbeta CDR3 regions. The source is immuneACCESS, and TCRdb retained only in-frame sequences with V and J called. Part of the clones is not carried over; for the studies checked, unresolved V genes explain less than half of this, and the remainder is unexplained. The sample table contains 65,000 to 95,000 clones; only one count was recorded for 85% to 90% of them. Roughly 0.8% of the sample goes to the ten largest clones. Looking up the germline V gene yields CDR1 SGHDT and CDR2 YYEEEE. Germline trimming amounts to 6 bases on V and 5 bases on J, with 6 as the count of junction bases outside the gene matches. The CDR3 covers 13 residues, taking in both the cysteine and the phenylalanine. CDR3 DNA only is kept here, 39 bases in frame from base 1. On the study overall, not on this receptor specifically: Low levels of normalized T-cell clonal expansion were also seen in some patients who did not respond. At doses from 0.1 to 3.0 mg/kg, clonal expansion was seen in both CD4+ and CD8+ blood T cells between baseline and week 6. After ivuxolimab, CD8+ T cells had more expanded clones than CD4+ T cells on average. In the 0.1-3.0 mg/kg groups, partial responders had among the lowest normalized peripheral clonal expansion, particularly in CD8+ T cells. Antigen specificity was not determined for the clonally expanded peripheral T cells.

Rearrangement joined TRBV5-6 to TRBJ1-2; TRBD1 matches 8 bases in the middle. This specimen was CD4+ or CD8+ T cells sorted from blood, taken in a trial of the OX40 agonist ivuxolimab. This TCR derives from an adult with an advanced solid tumor such as melanoma, head and neck, liver or kidney cancer. The DNA sequence reads TGTGCCAGCACCCACAGGGGGGATTATGGCTACACCTTC. This translates into CASTHRGDYGYTF.